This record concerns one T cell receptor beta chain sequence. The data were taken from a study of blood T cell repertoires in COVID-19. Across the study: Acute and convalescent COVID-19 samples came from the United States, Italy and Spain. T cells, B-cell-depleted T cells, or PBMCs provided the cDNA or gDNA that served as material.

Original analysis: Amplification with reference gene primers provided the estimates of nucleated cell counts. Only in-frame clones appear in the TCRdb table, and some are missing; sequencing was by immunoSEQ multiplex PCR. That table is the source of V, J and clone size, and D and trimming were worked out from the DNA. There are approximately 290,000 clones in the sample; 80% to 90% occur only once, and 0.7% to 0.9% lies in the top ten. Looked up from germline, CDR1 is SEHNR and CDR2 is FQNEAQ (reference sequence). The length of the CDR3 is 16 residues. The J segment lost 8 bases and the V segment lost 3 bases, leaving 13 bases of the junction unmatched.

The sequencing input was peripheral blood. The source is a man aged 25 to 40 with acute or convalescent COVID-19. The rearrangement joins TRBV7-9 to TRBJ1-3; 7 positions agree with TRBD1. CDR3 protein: CASSFPPDRAWDTIYF. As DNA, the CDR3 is TGTGCCAGCAGCTTCCCCCCCGACAGGGCCTGGGACACCATATATTTT.